A selection of T cell receptor beta chains follows, all from one sample in a study of cytomegalovirus exposure and HLA in healthy donors. Only in-frame clones appear in the TCRdb table, and some are missing; sequencing was by immunoSEQ multiplex PCR. This table has some 120,000 clones, 70% to 80% appearing once. The specimen sequenced was PBMCs. These receptors were collected from a woman aged 35 to 49 in good health and CMV-seropositive. The CDR3 runs from the conserved cysteine through the conserved F or W. The order of the fields is V gene, clone size, J gene, D gene, CDR3 DNA, CDR3 protein. D genes are given only for firm matches. Rows give clone size only sometimes, using once, few, many, or a class for an expanded clone.

V gene: TRBV7-8; clone size: NA; J gene: TRBJ2-3; D gene: NA; CDR3 DNA: TGTGCCAGCAGCCACAGGGTTAGCACAGATACGCAGTATTTT; CDR3 protein: CASSHRVSTDTQYF
V gene: TRBV5-1; clone size: NA; J gene: TRBJ2-5; D gene: TRBD1; CDR3 DNA: TGCGCCAGCAGCACCGGGACAGTGGGACAAGAGACCCAGTACTTC; CDR3 protein: CASSTGTVGQETQYF
V gene: TRBV30; clone size: NA; J gene: TRBJ1-6; D gene: NA; CDR3 DNA: TGTGCCTGGAGGGGAGGGCCGGGGCCCCTCCACTTT; CDR3 protein: CAWRGGPGPLHF
V gene: TRBV7-9; clone size: NA; J gene: TRBJ1-4; D gene: NA; CDR3 DNA: TGTGCCAGCAGCCCCAGGGAGGGGTGGGGTGAAAAACTGTTTTTT; CDR3 protein: CASSPREGWGEKLFF
V gene: TRBV2; clone size: NA; J gene: TRBJ1-2; D gene: TRBD1; CDR3 DNA: TGTGCCAGCAGTGGACAGGGTTGGGGCTACACCTTC; CDR3 protein: CASSGQGWGYTF
V gene: TRBV5-1; clone size: NA; J gene: TRBJ1-4; D gene: NA; CDR3 DNA: TGCGCCAGCAGCAAGGGAGGGTCCACGCCAAATGAAAAACTGTTTTTT; CDR3 protein: CASSKGGSTPNEKLFF
V gene: TRBV27; clone size: NA; J gene: TRBJ2-7; D gene: NA; CDR3 DNA: TGTGCCAGCAGTCATTCTAGCTCCTACGAGCAGTACTTC; CDR3 protein: CASSHSSSYEQYF
V gene: TRBV7-9; clone size: NA; J gene: TRBJ1-1; D gene: NA; CDR3 DNA: TGTGCCAGCAGCTTATACCCTGGGGCAGCTTTCTTT; CDR3 protein: CASSLYPGAAFF
V gene: TRBV5-1; clone size: NA; J gene: TRBJ2-7; D gene: NA; CDR3 DNA: TGCGCCAGCAGCCCCGGGAATGGCGCCTACGAGCAGTACTTC; CDR3 protein: CASSPGNGAYEQYF
V gene: TRBV6-6; clone size: NA; J gene: TRBJ1-2; D gene: TRBD1; CDR3 DNA: TGTGCCAGCACCAGGGGACAGGGGGCGGATGGCTACACCTTC; CDR3 protein: CASTRGQGADGYTF
V gene: TRBV15; clone size: NA; J gene: TRBJ2-1; D gene: TRBD2; CDR3 DNA: TGTGCCACCAGCAGGGAAGGGCGACTAGCAATGAATGAGCAGTTCTTC; CDR3 protein: CATSREGRLAMNEQFF
V gene: TRBV9; clone size: NA; J gene: TRBJ1-1; D gene: NA; CDR3 DNA: TGTGCCAGCAGCGTAGTTGCAGGCTTCACTGAAGCTTTCTTT; CDR3 protein: CASSVVAGFTEAFF
V gene: TRBV7-2; clone size: NA; J gene: TRBJ1-5; D gene: NA; CDR3 DNA: TGTGCCAGCAGCTCCCAGGTTCATAGCAATCAGCCCCAGCATTTT; CDR3 protein: CASSSQVHSNQPQHF
V gene: TRBV11-2; clone size: few; J gene: TRBJ1-2; D gene: TRBD1; CDR3 DNA: TGTGCCAGCAGCCCCCTGACAGGGACTTATGGCTACACCTTC; CDR3 protein: CASSPLTGTYGYTF
V gene: TRBV5-1; clone size: NA; J gene: TRBJ1-5; D gene: NA; CDR3 DNA: TGCGCCAGCAGCTTTCGACAGTTAGGGAATCAGCCCCAGCATTTT; CDR3 protein: CASSFRQLGNQPQHF
V gene: TRBV5-4; clone size: NA; J gene: TRBJ2-2; D gene: NA; CDR3 DNA: TGTGCCAGCAGCCGTAGCGGCATAAACACCGGGGAGCTGTTTTTT; CDR3 protein: CASSRSGINTGELFF
V gene: TRBV6-1; clone size: NA; J gene: TRBJ1-2; D gene: NA; CDR3 DNA: TGTGCCAGCAGTGAGAGAAGGGGGGGCTATGGCTACACCTTC; CDR3 protein: CASSERRGGYGYTF
V gene: TRBV27; clone size: NA; J gene: TRBJ1-1; D gene: TRBD1; CDR3 DNA: TGTGCCAGCAGTTCCATGATACCGGGACAGCGGACGAACACTGAAGCTTTCTTT; CDR3 protein: CASSSMIPGQRTNTEAFF
V gene: TRBV30; clone size: NA; J gene: TRBJ2-3; D gene: TRBD2; CDR3 DNA: TGTGCCCCACGACGGACTAGCGGGGGGGGATGGGGCACAGATACGCAGTATTTT; CDR3 protein: CAPRRTSGGGWGTDTQYF
V gene: TRBV5-1; clone size: NA; J gene: TRBJ2-5; D gene: NA; CDR3 DNA: TGCGCCAGCAGCTTGGGAGAGAGAGAGACCCAGTACTTC; CDR3 protein: CASSLGERETQYF
V gene: TRBV5-8; clone size: once; J gene: TRBJ2-1; D gene: NA; CDR3 DNA: TGTGCCAGCAGCCCAAGGGGTAGCAGGAATGAGCAGTTCTTC; CDR3 protein: CASSPRGSRNEQFF
V gene: TRBV19; clone size: NA; J gene: TRBJ1-5; D gene: NA; CDR3 DNA: TGTGCCAGCGAGTTCCAGGGGCATAGCAATCAGCCCCAGCATTTT; CDR3 protein: CASEFQGHSNQPQHF
V gene: TRBV7-3; clone size: NA; J gene: TRBJ2-1; D gene: NA; CDR3 DNA: TGTGCCAGCAGCTCAGGCTCGGGACTGTACAATGAGCAGTTCTTC; CDR3 protein: CASSSGSGLYNEQFF
V gene: TRBV19; clone size: few; J gene: TRBJ1-4; D gene: TRBD1; CDR3 DNA: TGTGCCAGTTCCACGGGGAGCGGGACAGGAAATGAAAAACTGTTTTTT; CDR3 protein: CASSTGSGTGNEKLFF
V gene: TRBV9; clone size: NA; J gene: TRBJ1-6; D gene: NA; CDR3 DNA: TGTGCCAGCAGCCCCAGAGGGGTGGGGGGGCTATCACCCCTCCACTTT; CDR3 protein: CASSPRGVGGLSPLHF
V gene: TRBV6-5; clone size: NA; J gene: TRBJ1-5; D gene: NA; CDR3 DNA: TGTGCCAGCAGTTACAGGGGCTATAGCAATCAGCCCCAGCATTTT; CDR3 protein: CASSYRGYSNQPQHF
V gene: TRBV6-6; clone size: NA; J gene: TRBJ1-2; D gene: NA; CDR3 DNA: TGTGCCACCCGTGGAGACGGGAACTATGGCTACACCTTC; CDR3 protein: CATRGDGNYGYTF
V gene: TRBV19; clone size: NA; J gene: TRBJ1-5; D gene: TRBD1; CDR3 DNA: TGTGCCAGCGATCAACAGGGGGCGAATCAGCCCCAGCATTTT; CDR3 protein: CASDQQGANQPQHF
V gene: TRBV30; clone size: NA; J gene: TRBJ1-6; D gene: NA; CDR3 DNA: TGTGCCTGGAGTGGGAGGTTAGGATATTCACCCCTCCACTTT; CDR3 protein: CAWSGRLGYSPLHF
V gene: TRBV19; clone size: NA; J gene: TRBJ1-2; D gene: TRBD1; CDR3 DNA: TGTGCCAGTAGTAGGACAGGGTTGGACTATGGCTACACCTTC; CDR3 protein: CASSRTGLDYGYTF
V gene: TRBV29-1; clone size: NA; J gene: TRBJ1-1; D gene: NA; CDR3 DNA: TGCAGCGTTGATGTCCTAAGTAAGGCTTTCTTT; CDR3 protein: CSVDVLSKAFF
V gene: TRBV30; clone size: once; J gene: TRBJ2-5; D gene: TRBD2; CDR3 DNA: TGTGCCTGGAGTGTAATCGGGGGGGATGAGACCCAGTACTTC; CDR3 protein: CAWSVIGGDETQYF
V gene: TRBV7-3; clone size: NA; J gene: TRBJ2-3; D gene: TRBD2; CDR3 DNA: TGTGCCAGCAGCTTAATGTGGGGGGGTGGAGATACGCAGTATTTT; CDR3 protein: CASSLMWGGGDTQYF
V gene: TRBV29-1; clone size: few; J gene: TRBJ2-1; D gene: NA; CDR3 DNA: TGCAGCGTTGTCCCCTTAGCGAATGAGCAGTTCTTC; CDR3 protein: CSVVPLANEQFF
V gene: TRBV29-1; clone size: NA; J gene: TRBJ1-1; D gene: TRBD1; CDR3 DNA: TGCAGCGTTCTCCGGGACAGGGAACTTTCTGAAGCTTTCTTT; CDR3 protein: CSVLRDRELSEAFF
V gene: TRBV25-1; clone size: NA; J gene: TRBJ2-7; D gene: TRBD2; CDR3 DNA: TGTGCCAGCAGTGAATGGTGGCGGTCGGGGGGGATCGTCGAGCAGTACTTC; CDR3 protein: CASSEWWRSGGIVEQYF
V gene: TRBV5-1; clone size: few; J gene: TRBJ1-4; D gene: TRBD1; CDR3 DNA: TGCGCCAGCAGCTGGGACAGGGTAAATGAAAAACTGTTTTTT; CDR3 protein: CASSWDRVNEKLFF
V gene: TRBV5-4; clone size: few; J gene: TRBJ2-7; D gene: NA; CDR3 DNA: TGTGCCAGCAGCTTCCACGGCTACGAGCAGTACTTC; CDR3 protein: CASSFHGYEQYF
V gene: TRBV6-5; clone size: NA; J gene: TRBJ2-5; D gene: NA; CDR3 DNA: TGTGCCAGCAGTTACTCGGGCAGGCGATTGGAGACCCAGTACTTC; CDR3 protein: CASSYSGRRLETQYF
V gene: TRBV7-2; clone size: NA; J gene: TRBJ1-2; D gene: NA; CDR3 DNA: TGTGCCAGCAGCCTACGCTATGGCTACACCTTC; CDR3 protein: CASSLRYGYTF
V gene: TRBV5-1; clone size: NA; J gene: TRBJ1-3; D gene: NA; CDR3 DNA: TGCGCCAGCAGCTTGAACAGAGAGAACACCATATATTTT; CDR3 protein: CASSLNRENTIYF
V gene: TRBV18; clone size: NA; J gene: TRBJ1-1; D gene: NA; CDR3 DNA: TGTGCCAGCTCCACCGGGGGGGCTGGGAACACTGAAGCTTTCTTT; CDR3 protein: CASSTGGAGNTEAFF
V gene: TRBV19; clone size: NA; J gene: TRBJ1-2; D gene: NA; CDR3 DNA: TGTGCCAGTAGTATAGAGCGTAACTATGGCTACACCTTC; CDR3 protein: CASSIERNYGYTF
V gene: TRBV7-9; clone size: NA; J gene: TRBJ2-3; D gene: TRBD2; CDR3 DNA: TGTGCCAGCAGCTCTTTCAGCGGGGGCTTAGATACGCAGTATTTT; CDR3 protein: CASSSFSGGLDTQYF
V gene: TRBV9; clone size: NA; J gene: TRBJ2-7; D gene: NA; CDR3 DNA: TGTGCCAGCAGCGCTGCGGTATGGTCGCACGAGCAGTACTTC; CDR3 protein: CASSAAVWSHEQYF
V gene: TRBV19; clone size: NA; J gene: TRBJ2-5; D gene: NA; CDR3 DNA: TGTGCCAGTAGCCCAGGACAGAGGAGTCAAGAGACCCAGTACTTC; CDR3 protein: CASSPGQRSQETQYF
V gene: TRBV27; clone size: NA; J gene: TRBJ2-7; D gene: TRBD1; CDR3 DNA: TGTGCCAGCAGTTCTACCCGCAGTGGGACAGTCGAGCAGTACTTC; CDR3 protein: CASSSTRSGTVEQYF
V gene: TRBV30; clone size: NA; J gene: TRBJ1-3; D gene: NA; CDR3 DNA: TGTGCCTGGAGTGTACAGGGATTTGGTGGAAACACCATATATTTT; CDR3 protein: CAWSVQGFGGNTIYF
V gene: TRBV5-1; clone size: few; J gene: TRBJ2-6; D gene: NA; CDR3 DNA: TGCGCCAGCAGCTTGGAAGCGTTAACCTCTGGGGCCAACGTCCTGACTTTC; CDR3 protein: CASSLEALTSGANVLTF
V gene: TRBV5-1; clone size: few; J gene: TRBJ1-1; D gene: TRBD1; CDR3 DNA: TGCGCCAGCAGCTTGGGGAGCAGGGGGCGTACCTTT; CDR3 protein: CASSLGSRGRTF
V gene: TRBV2; clone size: NA; J gene: TRBJ2-5; D gene: TRBD1; CDR3 DNA: TGTGCCAGCAGCCTGGGGGACAGGGGAGAGACCCAGTACTTC; CDR3 protein: CASSLGDRGETQYF
V gene: TRBV19; clone size: NA; J gene: TRBJ1-5; D gene: NA; CDR3 DNA: TGTGCCAGTAGCATCATCCGGGGGATGGGCAATCAGCCCCAGCATTTT; CDR3 protein: CASSIIRGMGNQPQHF
V gene: TRBV18; clone size: NA; J gene: TRBJ2-1; D gene: NA; CDR3 DNA: TGTGCCAGCTCCCCTCACAGCTCCTACAATGAGCAGTTCTTC; CDR3 protein: CASSPHSSYNEQFF
V gene: TRBV25-1; clone size: few; J gene: TRBJ2-1; D gene: NA; CDR3 DNA: TGTGCCAGCAGTCTCGGCGGGACCTACAATGAGCAGTTCTTC; CDR3 protein: CASSLGGTYNEQFF